These 9 T cell receptor beta chains were sequenced from one sample in a study of metastatic and nonmetastatic thyroid tumors. All patients were untreated before thyroid surgery. MiXCR reprocessed the PCR reads for TCRdb. The repertoire holds roughly 25,000 clones, with roughly a quarter as singletons. Input material: tumor tissue. The receptors were sampled from a male donor with papillary thyroid cancer or a benign thyroid nodule (not recorded which). Some clones in this sample may be carry-over from other donors' samples.

This clone has just a few counts. The gene calls are TRBV4-1 and TRBJ2-1, with 13 bases identical to TRBD2. The V and J ends lost 0 bases and 3 bases, in that order; junction bases with no gene match: 14. The CDR3 contains 21 residues. Per the germline V gene, CDR1 is MGHRA and CDR2 is YSYEKL. As DNA, the CDR3 is TGCGCCAGCAGCCAAGATCTTAGTCGGGGACTAGCGGGATTGGGCTACAATGAGCAGTTCTTC. Encoded protein: CASSQDLSRGLAGLGYNEQFF.

In its sample, this clone ranks as medium-sized (0.01 to 0.1%). The gene calls are TRBV11-2 and TRBJ1-1; 10 nucleotides agree with TRBD1. CDR1 SGHAT and CDR2 FQNNGV come from the germline V gene. This CDR3 comprises 13 residues. With 3 bases clipped from V and 10 bases from J, the junction kept 5 bases outside the gene matches. The chain's CDR3 is CASSFSWDRGAFF. For the CDR3, the DNA is TGTGCCAGCAGCTTTTCCTGGGACAGGGGAGCTTTCTTT. The variable domain in full, completed from reference TRBV11-2 and TRBJ1-1, reads EAGVAQSPRYKIIEKRQSVAFWCNPISGHATLYWYQQILGQGPKLLIQFQNNGVVDDSQLPKDRFSAERLKGVDSTLKIQPAKLEDSAVYLCASSFSWDRGAFFGQGTRLTVV.

This clone occurred many times. The chain carries TRBV5-1 and TRBJ2-3; TRBD1 or TRBD2 may be the D gene (5 bases each). This CDR3 is built from 16 residues. V was pared by 3 bases and J by 0 bases, with 14 bases between. Germline V gene sequence: CDR1 SGHRS, CDR2 YFSETQ. The CDR3 here is CASSYNGDGSTDTQYF. The DNA for the CDR3 is TGCGCCAGCAGCTATAATGGGGACGGTAGCACAGATACGCAGTATTTT.

This clone was seen a few times. This CDR3 reads CASMGPASSGNTIYF. The CDR3, as DNA: TGTGCCAGCATGGGGCCCGCTAGCTCTGGAAACACCATATATTTT. This sequence joins TRBV2 and TRBJ1-3, with D maybe TRBD1 (5 bases). V lost 7 bases and J lost 0, with 13 bases in between. The germline gives CDR1 SNHLY, CDR2 FYNNEI. The CDR3 is made up of 15 amino acids.

Many counts were recorded for this clone. The chain uses TRBV20-1 and TRBJ2-3; possibly TRBD1 for D (5 bases). Germline-derived CDR1 and CDR2 are DFQATT and SNEGSKA (reference sequence). The V and J ends lost 6 bases and 2 bases respectively, with 18 bases between them. The CDR3 is made up of 15 amino acids. The CDR3 region is CSAPNRGTYTDTQYF. In nucleotides, the CDR3 is TGCAGTGCGCCAAATAGGGGCACCTACACAGATACGCAGTATTTT.

This clone was seen more than once but under ten times. The chain employs TRBV12-3 or TRBV12-4 and TRBJ1-1, with D hard to call. The CDR3 has 13 residues. The V gene lost 1 base and the J gene lost 5 bases, with 8 bases spanning the gap. The DNA of the CDR3 is TGTGCCAGCAGTTTAGAGGGTTTTACTGAAGCTTTCTTT. Its translation: CASSLEGFTEAFF.

This clone has only a few counts. The chain combines TRBV28 with TRBJ2-7; 11 nucleotides line up with TRBD2. The CDR3 extends over 17 amino acids. The germline V gene encodes CDR1 MDHEN and CDR2 SYDVKM. Trimming removed 6 bases from V and 1 base from J; junction bases left unmatched: 11. CDR3 sequence (DNA): TGTGCCAGCAGCCACTACATCCTAGCGGGAGGATCCTACGAGCAGTACTTC. It specifies CASSHYILAGGSYEQYF.

This clone appeared many times. The J gene is TRBJ2-3, the V gene TRBV7-2; 12 bases line up with TRBD2. Germline CDR1 is SGHTA and CDR2 is FQGNSA. The V and J ends lost 6 bases and 3 bases, in that order; junction bases with no gene match: 7. This CDR3 is built from 16 residues. The CDR3 DNA sequence: TGTGCCAGCAGTGACGGACTAGCGGGAAGAACAGATACGCAGTATTTT. This sequence encodes CASSDGLAGRTDTQYF.

To note about this clone: One junction end disagrees with the germline gene, perhaps due to a read error. The J gene is TRBJ2-2, the V gene TRBV6-2 or TRBV6-3; TRBD2 agrees at 7 bases. The germline V gene has CDR1 MNHEY and CDR2 SVGEGT. The CDR3 covers 16 residues. The chain's CDR3 is CASSLMGLSAAGELFF. CDR3 coding DNA: TGTGCAAGCAGTCTAATGGGACTATCGGCAGCTGGGGAGCTGTTTTTT.